A single sample gave rise to the 15 T cell receptor beta chains below, sequenced in a study of T cells in Graves' hyperthyroidism and ophthalmopathy. Amplification yielded TCR beta CDR3 regions, with RNA transcripts as the source. The TCR CDR3 first-round RT-PCR relied on the HTBI primer set. Using its own MiXCR run on the multiplex PCR reads, TCRdb lists one record per CDR3 protein. The sample has approximately 360,000 distinct CDR3 sequences, around 25% seen once. The sequencing sample was made of blood. These receptors were obtained from a middle-aged man with Graves' hyperthyroidism.

The chain uses TRBV18 and TRBJ1-1, with 7 bases aligning to TRBD1. J gave up 3 bases and V 6 bases, and 19 bases lay outside the gene matches. This CDR3 contains 18 residues. Germline V CDR1 and CDR2: KGHSH, LQKENI. CDR3 DNA sequence: TGTGCCAGCTCTTTTAAGACAGGGTTCGGTCTATCGGACACTGAAGCTTTCTTT. Its protein is CASSFKTGFGLSDTEAFF.

Of note for this clonotype: A much larger clone differs from this one at a single base, so this may be a read error. The V call is TRBV7-9, the J call TRBJ2-7, with D perhaps matching TRBD1 or TRBD2 (5 bases each). CDR3 length equals 15 residues. From germline, CDR1 is SEHNR and CDR2 FQNEAQ (reference sequence). Here the CDR3 DNA reads TGTGCCAGCGGCTTAGTAGATGGGGGACCATACGAGCAGTACTTC. Residues: CASGLVDGGPYEQYF.

The chain links TRBV24-1 to TRBJ2-2, with D hard to call. There are 13 residues in the CDR3. Trimming left V 10 bases short and J 0 bases short, with 8 bases between. Germline V gene lookup returns CDR1 KGHDR and CDR2 SFDVKD. CDR3 nucleotide sequence: TGTGCCACGGTGGAACCGAACACCGGGGAGCTGTTTTTT. It encodes CATVEPNTGELFF.

This chain's CDR3 is CASSQPRVRGETQYF. As DNA, the CDR3 is TGCGCCAGCAGCCAACCTCGGGTTAGGGGTGAGACCCAGTACTTC. This sequence joins TRBV4-1 and TRBJ2-5; a weak D match, TRBD1 (5 bases). V lost 2 bases and J 5 bases, leaving 15 bases between the germline ends. There are 15 residues in the CDR3. CDR1 and CDR2 from the germline V gene are MGHRA and YSYEKL.

This clonotype has more than one count but fewer than ten. V gene TRBV20-1 combines with J gene TRBJ1-1; weak D call: TRBD1 (5 bases). The CDR3 contains 15 residues. Germline-derived CDR1 and CDR2 are DFQATT and SNEGSKA (reference sequence). V was shortened by 5 bases and J by 5 bases, with 21 bases between the two germline ends. The CDR3 reads CSAPHHAGRRTEAFF. In nucleotides, the CDR3 is TGCAGTGCTCCCCACCACGCAGGGAGGAGGACTGAAGCTTTCTTT.

This clonotype was counted a few times. This chain connects TRBV12-3 or TRBV12-4 to TRBJ1-5, with 9 bases identical to TRBD1. CDR3 length equals 16 residues. The V gene end was trimmed by 4 bases and the J gene end by 1 base; junction bases not matched to a gene: 5. CDR3 nucleotides: TGTGCCAGCAGTTCCCGGACAGGGGCCAGCAATCAGCCCCAGCATTTT. Translated, it gives CASSSRTGASNQPQHF.

This clonotype was found a few times. V usage is TRBV10-3 and J usage is TRBJ2-2, with 13 bases lining up with TRBD2. The CDR3 consists of 18 residues. J gave up 2 bases and V 8 bases, and 11 bases lay outside the gene matches. Germline assignment: CDR1 ENHRY and CDR2 SYGVKD. As DNA, the CDR3 is TGTGCCATCTACGGCTTCGGGACTAGCGGGACTAACACCGGGGAGCTGTTTTTT. As protein: CAIYGFGTSGTNTGELFF.

In its sample, this clonotype was seen many times. The chain joins TRBV11-2 to TRBJ2-1; 14 nucleotides line up with TRBD2. CDR1 and CDR2 (germline): SGHAT, FQNNGV. The ends lost 0 bases at V and 10 bases at J; junction bases unmatched: 5. The CDR3 length is 16 residues. The CDR3 spells CASSLDRRLAGGEQFF. The CDR3, as DNA: TGTGCCAGCAGCTTAGACAGAAGACTAGCGGGAGGGGAGCAGTTCTTC.

Only a few counts were recorded for this clonotype. The chain combines TRBV7-9 with TRBJ1-6; 7 bases map to TRBD1. The CDR3 has 14 residues. Germline CDR1 SEHNR, CDR2 FQNEAQ (reference sequence). Unmatched junction bases numbered 2, after V lost 2 bases and J lost 7 bases. The CDR3 sequence is CASSLQGVNSPLHF. The CDR3 nucleotides read TGTGCCAGCAGCTTACAGGGGGTGAATTCACCCCTCCACTTT.

J is TRBJ2-3 and V is TRBV6-1; 7 bases align to TRBD2. The trim removed 5 bases at V and 4 bases at J, leaving 15 bases unmatched. The CDR3 covers 17 residues. Germline CDR1 is MNHNS and CDR2 is SASEGT. In nucleotides, the CDR3 is TGTGCCAGCAGTTCGAGGACTAGTTCCTTCTTCGCAGATACGCAGTATTTT. Translation: CASSSRTSSFFADTQYF.

The sample holds a few counts of this clonotype. The rearrangement links TRBV6-5 to TRBJ1-3; D remains unclear. The CDR3 spans 16 residues. With 0 bases removed from V and 0 bases from J, the gap between germline ends came to 9 bases. Germline-derived CDR1 and CDR2 are MNHEY and SVGAGI. CDR3 sequence: CASSYSGRLSGNTIYF. CDR3 bases: TGTGCCAGCAGTTACTCGGGTCGGCTCTCTGGAAACACCATATATTTT.

This clonotype was counted between two and nine times. The V call is TRBV6-1, the J call TRBJ1-2, with D unclear. V lost 7 bases to trimming and J lost 2 bases, with 17 bases between them. CDR3 length: 15 amino acids. CDR1 and CDR2 from the germline V gene are MNHNS and SASEGT. The CDR3 loop reads CASTRFPFSNYGYTF. The CDR3 nucleotides read TGTGCCAGCACCCGTTTCCCGTTTAGCAACTATGGCTACACCTTC.

This clonotype was counted many times. V gene TRBV6-2 or TRBV6-3 combines with J gene TRBJ2-7; D perhaps matches TRBD2 (6 bases). Trimming took off 3 bases at V and 3 bases at J, with 9 bases between the two ends. This CDR3 has 13 amino acids. Germline V gene data show CDR1 as MNHEY and CDR2 as SVGEGT. The CDR3 loop reads CASSYGGLYEQYF. In DNA form, the CDR3 reads TGTGCCAGCAGTTATGGGGGACTCTACGAGCAGTACTTC.

V and J are TRBV27 and TRBJ2-1; 8 bases match TRBD2. V was clipped by 7 bases and J by 8 bases; unmatched bases: 25. The CDR3 spans 19 residues. CDR1 and CDR2 from the germline V gene are MNHEY and SMNVEV (reference sequence). The CDR3 protein is CASNPPMVGASGFFDEQFF. In nucleotides, the CDR3 is TGTGCCAGCAATCCCCCTATGGTGGGAGCTAGCGGGTTCTTCGATGAGCAGTTCTTC.

This clonotype was seen a few times. The chain links TRBV4-1 to TRBJ2-3; unclear D gene. CDR3 length: 17 residues. Germline values: CDR1 MGHRA, CDR2 YSYEKL. V lost 6 bases to trimming and J lost 0 bases, with 19 bases between them. As DNA, the CDR3 is TGCGCCAGCAGGAAGAGGTTGGGGTTGGGTAGCACAGATACGCAGTATTTT. Protein product: CASRKRLGLGSTDTQYF.